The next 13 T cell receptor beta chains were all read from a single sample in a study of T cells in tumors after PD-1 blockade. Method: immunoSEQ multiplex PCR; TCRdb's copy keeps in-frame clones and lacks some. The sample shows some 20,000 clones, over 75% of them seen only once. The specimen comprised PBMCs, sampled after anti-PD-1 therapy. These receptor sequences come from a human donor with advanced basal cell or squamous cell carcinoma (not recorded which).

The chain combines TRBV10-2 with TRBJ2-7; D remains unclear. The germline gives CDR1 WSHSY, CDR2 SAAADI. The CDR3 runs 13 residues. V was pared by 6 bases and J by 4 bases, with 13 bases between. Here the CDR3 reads CASSVGPGYEQYF. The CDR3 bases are TGCGCCAGCAGCGTAGGCCCCGGGTACGAGCAGTACTTC.

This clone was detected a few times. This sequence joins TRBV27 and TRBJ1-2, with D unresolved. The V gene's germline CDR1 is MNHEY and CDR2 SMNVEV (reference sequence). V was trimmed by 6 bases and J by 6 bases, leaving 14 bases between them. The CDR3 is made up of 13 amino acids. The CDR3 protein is CASRSGDWNGYTF. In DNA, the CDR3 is TGTGCCAGCAGATCAGGCGACTGGAATGGCTACACCTTC.

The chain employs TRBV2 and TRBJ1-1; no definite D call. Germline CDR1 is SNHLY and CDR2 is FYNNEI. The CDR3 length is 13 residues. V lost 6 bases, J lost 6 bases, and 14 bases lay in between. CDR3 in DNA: TGTGCCAGCAGCCCCGAGGGCGACCCTGAAGCTTTCTTT. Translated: CASSPEGDPEAFF.

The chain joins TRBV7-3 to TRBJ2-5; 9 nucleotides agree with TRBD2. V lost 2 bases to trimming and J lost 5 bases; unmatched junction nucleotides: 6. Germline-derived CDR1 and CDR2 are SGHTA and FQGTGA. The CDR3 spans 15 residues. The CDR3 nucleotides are TGTGCCAGCAGCTTAGAGGGGACTAGCTGGGAGACCCAGTACTTC. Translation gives CASSLEGTSWETQYF. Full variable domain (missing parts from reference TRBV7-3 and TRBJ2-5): GAGVSQTPSNKVTEKGKYVELRCDPISGHTALYWYRQSLGQGPEFLIYFQGTGAADDSGLPNDRFFAVRPEGSVSTLKIQRTERGDSAVYLCASSLEGTSWETQYFGPGTRLLVL.

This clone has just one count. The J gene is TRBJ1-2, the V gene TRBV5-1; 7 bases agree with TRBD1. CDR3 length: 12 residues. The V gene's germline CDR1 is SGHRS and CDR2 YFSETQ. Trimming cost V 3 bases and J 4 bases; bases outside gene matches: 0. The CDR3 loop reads CASSWDSYGYTF. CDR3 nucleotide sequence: TGCGCCAGCAGCTGGGACAGCTATGGCTACACCTTC.

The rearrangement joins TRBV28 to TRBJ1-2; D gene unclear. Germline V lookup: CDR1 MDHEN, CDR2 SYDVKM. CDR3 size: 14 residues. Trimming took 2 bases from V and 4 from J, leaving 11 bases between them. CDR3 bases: TGTGCCAGCAGTTTAAACAGCGACTCCTATGGCTACACCTTC. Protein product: CASSLNSDSYGYTF.

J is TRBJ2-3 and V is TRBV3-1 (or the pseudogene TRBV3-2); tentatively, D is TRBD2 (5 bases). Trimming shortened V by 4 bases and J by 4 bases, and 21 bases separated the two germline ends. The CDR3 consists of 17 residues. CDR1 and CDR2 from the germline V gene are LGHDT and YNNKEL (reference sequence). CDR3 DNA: TGTGCCAGCAGCCGACGTAGGACTGACTTTGGGGCAGATACGCAGTATTTT. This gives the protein CASSRRRTDFGADTQYF.

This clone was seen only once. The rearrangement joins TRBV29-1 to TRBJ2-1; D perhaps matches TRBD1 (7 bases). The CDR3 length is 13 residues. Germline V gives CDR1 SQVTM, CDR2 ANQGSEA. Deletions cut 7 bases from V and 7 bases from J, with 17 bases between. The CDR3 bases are TGCAGCGCTCTCCCGGCAGGGGGGAATGAGCAGTTCTTC. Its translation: CSALPAGGNEQFF.

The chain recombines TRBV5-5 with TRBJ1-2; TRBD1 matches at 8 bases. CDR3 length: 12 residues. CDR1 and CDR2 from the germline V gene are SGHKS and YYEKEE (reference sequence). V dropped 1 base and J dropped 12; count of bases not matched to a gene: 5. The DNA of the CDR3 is TGTGCCAGCAGCTTGCTACAGGGGGTGGACACCTTC. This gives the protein CASSLLQGVDTF.

The CDR3 region is CASSGAEYLAGVARETQYF. Here the CDR3 DNA reads TGTGCCAGCAGTGGGGCAGAATATCTAGCGGGAGTCGCCCGAGAGACCCAGTACTTC. The rearrangement joins TRBV6-1 to TRBJ2-5; 10 positions match TRBD2. Germline-derived CDR1 and CDR2 are MNHNS and SASEGT. J was trimmed by 4 bases and V by 4 bases; bases with no gene match: 18. The CDR3 extends over 19 amino acids.

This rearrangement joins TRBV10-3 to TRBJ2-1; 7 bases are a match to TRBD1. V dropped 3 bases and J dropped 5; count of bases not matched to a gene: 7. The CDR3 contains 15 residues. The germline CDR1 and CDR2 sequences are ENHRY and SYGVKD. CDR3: CAISDNRGKDNEQFF. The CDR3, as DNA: TGTGCCATCAGTGATAACAGGGGTAAGGACAATGAGCAGTTCTTC.

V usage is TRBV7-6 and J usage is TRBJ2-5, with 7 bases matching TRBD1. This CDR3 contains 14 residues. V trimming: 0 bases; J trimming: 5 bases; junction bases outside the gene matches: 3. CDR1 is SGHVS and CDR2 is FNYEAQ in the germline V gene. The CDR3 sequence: CASSLAGGSETQYF. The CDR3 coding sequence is TGTGCCAGCAGCTTAGCAGGGGGCAGTGAGACCCAGTACTTC. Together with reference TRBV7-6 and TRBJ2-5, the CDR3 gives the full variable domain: GAGVSQSPRYKVTKRGQDVALRCDPISGHVSLYWYRQALGQGPEFLTYFNYEAQQDKSGLPNDRFSAERPEGSISTLTIQRTEQRDSAMYRCASSLAGGSETQYFGPGTRLLVL.

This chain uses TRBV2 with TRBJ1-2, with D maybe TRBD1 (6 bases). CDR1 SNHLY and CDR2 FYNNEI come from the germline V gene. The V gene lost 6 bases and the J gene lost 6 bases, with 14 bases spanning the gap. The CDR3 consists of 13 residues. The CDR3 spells CASSQPQGNGYTF. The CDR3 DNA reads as TGTGCCAGCAGCCAACCTCAGGGGAATGGCTACACCTTC.